This is a list of T cell receptor beta chains from one sample in a study of CD8 T cells in ankylosing spondylitis. TCRdb ran MiXCR on the 5' RACE reads and lists one entry per CDR3 protein. The data contain roughly 670,000 distinct CDR3 sequences, roughly 19% of them seen just once; the ten biggest clones take up under 20%. The source material was blood, either unsorted or a sorted T cell fraction (not recorded which). Receptor source: a male donor with ankylosing spondylitis. CDR3s include the opening cysteine and the closing phenylalanine or tryptophan. Each record gives: V gene, J gene, D gene, clone size, CDR3 DNA, CDR3 protein. The D gene is left open where the match is weak. Some rows mark clone size as missing; the rest say once, few, many or name a class of expanded clone.

TRBV20-1,TRBJ1-2,TRBD1,few,TGCAGTGCTAGGCCGGGACAGGGATTAAGTGGCTACACCTTC,CSARPGQGLSGYTF
TRBV10-3,TRBJ2-1,TRBD2,-,TGTGCCATCAGTGAGGAGCGGGGGGCCGGGAGTGAGCAGTTCTTC,CAISEERGAGSEQFF
TRBV29-1,TRBJ2-7,-,-,TGCAGCGTTGGAGAAAGCTCCTACGAGCAGTACTTC,CSVGESSYEQYF
TRBV10-3,TRBJ1-4,-,few,TGTGCCATCAGTGCGACATCTCCAACTAATGAAAAACTGTTTTTT,CAISATSPTNEKLFF
TRBV11-3,TRBJ2-1,-,-,TGTGCCAGCAGCTCGGGGGAAAGCTCCTACAATGAGCAGTTCTTC,CASSSGESSYNEQFF
TRBV28,TRBJ2-7,TRBD2,-,TGTGCCAGCAGGGGAGTGACTAGCGCTCGCTACGAGCAGTACTTC,CASRGVTSARYEQYF
TRBV7-2,TRBJ1-1,-,many,TGTGCCAGCAGCTTAGCACCGAGGGACACTGAAGCTTTCTTT,CASSLAPRDTEAFF
TRBV20-1,TRBJ2-1,-,-,TGCAGTGCTCGGGTGGTAGCCCGGAATGAGCAGTTCTTC,CSARVVARNEQFF
TRBV20-1,TRBJ1-1,-,-,TGCAGTGCTAAAAAGGGTGTGAACACTGAAGCTTTCTTT,CSAKKGVNTEAFF
TRBV5-5,TRBJ1-5,TRBD1,few,TGTGCCAGCAGCCCCGGGACAGGGCAGAATCAGCCCCAGCATTTT,CASSPGTGQNQPQHF
TRBV12-3/TRBV12-4,TRBJ2-1,-,few,TGTGCCAGCAGTTTAGCCGGGATTAGCTCCTACAATGAGCAGTTCTTC,CASSLAGISSYNEQFF
TRBV5-1,TRBJ2-3,-,few,TGCGCCAGCAGCTTGGAAGGCAGTATTTCAGATACGCAGTATTTT,CASSLEGSISDTQYF
TRBV12-3/TRBV12-4,TRBJ2-2,TRBD1,few,TGTGCCAGCAGTTTAGCGCGAGGACAGGGGCCGAACACCGGGGAGCTGTTTTTT,CASSLARGQGPNTGELFF
TRBV5-1,TRBJ1-1,-,-,TGCGCCAGCAGCCGAGGGAGGGGGAACACTGAAGCTTTCTTT,CASSRGRGNTEAFF
TRBV2,TRBJ2-4,TRBD1,-,TGTGCCAGCAGTTGGGGGCCTAGACAGGGGACCAAAAACATTCAGTACTTC,CASSWGPRQGTKNIQYF
TRBV6-1,TRBJ2-1,-,once,TGTGCCAGCATGGGTGGCGCTTACAATGAGCAGTTCTTC,CASMGGAYNEQFF
TRBV5-1,TRBJ2-7,TRBD2,few,TGCGCCAGCGGCCTCGAAGCGGGGGGCCACGAGCAGTACTTC,CASGLEAGGHEQYF
TRBV27,TRBJ2-1,-,-,TGTGCCAGCAGTTTATATTCGCTAGAGGAGCAGTTCTTC,CASSLYSLEEQFF
TRBV27,TRBJ1-5,-,few,TGTGCCAGCAGTTTAGTTTTGAGCAATCAGCCCCAGCATTTT,CASSLVLSNQPQHF
TRBV5-1,TRBJ1-4,-,few,TGCGCCAGCAGCTTCCAACCCCAGACGGGAAATGAAAAACTGTTTTTT,CASSFQPQTGNEKLFF
TRBV20-1,TRBJ2-3,-,-,TGCAGTGCTAGAGAGGAGTTAAGCGGAACATTCACAGATACGCAGTATTTT,CSAREELSGTFTDTQYF
TRBV5-1,TRBJ2-3,-,few,TGCGCCAGCAGCCTCGGGACTCTGTACTCTAGCACAGATACGCAGTATTTT,CASSLGTLYSSTDTQYF
TRBV20-1,TRBJ1-5,-,-,TGCAGTGCTGGACCTTGGAATCAGCCCCAGAATTTT,CSAGPWNQPQNF
TRBV4-3,TRBJ2-3,TRBD2,few,TGCGCCAGCAGCCAAGATTTGAGCGGGGTCTTAGATACGCAGTATTTT,CASSQDLSGVLDTQYF
TRBV7-2,TRBJ2-4,-,few,TGTGCCAGCAGCCGTCCCGGAGCCAAAAACATTCAGTACTTC,CASSRPGAKNIQYF
TRBV12-3/TRBV12-4,TRBJ2-7,-,-,TGTGCCAGCAGTTTTCATCCGGGGGCCGGTTACGAGCAGTACTTC,CASSFHPGAGYEQYF
TRBV2,TRBJ1-2,-,-,TGTGCCAGCAGTGAGCGACAGTATGGCTACACCTTC,CASSERQYGYTF
TRBV7-2,TRBJ2-3,TRBD2,-,TGTGCCAGCAGCTTCCGACCGGGAGGCCTAGATACGCAGTATTTT,CASSFRPGGLDTQYF
TRBV12-3/TRBV12-4,TRBJ2-7,TRBD2,-,TGTGCCAGCAGTTTAACATTAGCGGGAATCTACGAGCAGTACTTC,CASSLTLAGIYEQYF
TRBV29-1,TRBJ2-1,-,-,TGCAGCGTTGAAGGGACGTTAGGCTACAATGAGCAGTTCTTC,CSVEGTLGYNEQFF
TRBV7-3,TRBJ2-2,TRBD1,few,TGTGCCAGCAGCCCAAGGACAGGGGCCGGGGAGCTGTTTTTT,CASSPRTGAGELFF
TRBV29-1,TRBJ1-1,TRBD1,few,TGCAGCGTTGGGGGACAGAAGAACACTGAAGCTTTCTTT,CSVGGQKNTEAFF
TRBV18,TRBJ1-4,-,few,TGTGCCAGCTCACCACGGGCGGAAGATGAAAAACTGTTTTTT,CASSPRAEDEKLFF
TRBV7-9,TRBJ2-7,TRBD2,few,TGTGCCAGCAGCTTAGGCGCGGGGGGCTTATCCTACGAGCAGTACTTC,CASSLGAGGLSYEQYF
TRBV7-2,TRBJ2-3,TRBD2,-,TGTGCCAGCAGCTTTGGTGGGACTAGCGGCACAGATACGCAGTATTTT,CASSFGGTSGTDTQYF
TRBV27,TRBJ2-3,TRBD2,-,TGTGCCAGCAGTCCGCGGACTAGCGGGAGTAGAGCAGATACGCAGTATTTT,CASSPRTSGSRADTQYF
TRBV20-1,TRBJ2-7,TRBD2,-,TGCTGTGCTAGAGATCGTGGCGGGGGGGACGCCTACGAGCAGTACTTC,CCARDRGGGDAYEQYF
TRBV18,TRBJ2-7,TRBD2,few,TGTGCCAGCTCACCCGATTGGGCTAGCGGATCCTACTACGAGCAGTACTTC,CASSPDWASGSYYEQYF
TRBV20-1,TRBJ2-7,TRBD2,few,TGCAGTGCTAGAGATCGTTCCTCTAGCGGGAGGAGCTACGAGCAGTACTTC,CSARDRSSSGRSYEQYF
TRBV5-1,TRBJ2-5,-,few,TGCGCCAGCAGCTTGGGGCCCGAACCTTGGAGGGAGACCCAGTACTTC,CASSLGPEPWRETQYF
TRBV29-1,TRBJ2-7,-,-,TGCAGCGTTGGGGAGGGGGCGACGTACGAGCAGTACTTC,CSVGEGATYEQYF
TRBV25-1,TRBJ2-1,-,many,TGTGCCAGCAGTGGGTGGGAGGGGGCGCCTGAGCAGTTCTTC,CASSGWEGAPEQFF
TRBV13,TRBJ2-3,TRBD2,few,TGTGCCAGCAGCTCGACTAGCGGGAGGGTCCCAAACACAGATACGCAGTATTTT,CASSSTSGRVPNTDTQYF